This TCR beta chain was retrieved from a study of cytomegalovirus exposure and HLA in healthy donors. Study as a whole: Across roughly 400 genotyped donors, roughly 80% landed in the Caucasian-associated ancestry cluster. Broader study findings: According to reports, the classifier identified cytomegalovirus status with high specificity and sensitivity. A cluster of highly shared sequence variants was likely a sequencing artifact.

As regards this clone: What it recognizes is unknown.

Regarding donors, all were healthy bone marrow donors. V dropped 2 bases and J dropped 10 bases, with 18 bases sitting between them. This CDR3 region has 16 residues. The PCR had 60 Vbeta and 13 Jbeta primers. Using immunoSEQ multiplex PCR, the repertoire was profiled, and TCRdb retains in-frame clones only, with some absent. Here the sample spans around 150,000 clones, roughly 80% being singletons. Sequencing input: PBMCs. This TCR was recovered from a woman in her 30s in good health and CMV-seropositive. The V gene is TRBV23-1, the J gene TRBJ1-6, with a possible D match to TRBD1 (6 bases). TRBV23-1 falls under the ORF class, with uncertain function. CDR3 bases: TGCGCCAGCAGTCAACAGGGGAAGATTTACTTATCACCCCTCCACTTT. Protein: CASSQQGKIYLSPLHF.